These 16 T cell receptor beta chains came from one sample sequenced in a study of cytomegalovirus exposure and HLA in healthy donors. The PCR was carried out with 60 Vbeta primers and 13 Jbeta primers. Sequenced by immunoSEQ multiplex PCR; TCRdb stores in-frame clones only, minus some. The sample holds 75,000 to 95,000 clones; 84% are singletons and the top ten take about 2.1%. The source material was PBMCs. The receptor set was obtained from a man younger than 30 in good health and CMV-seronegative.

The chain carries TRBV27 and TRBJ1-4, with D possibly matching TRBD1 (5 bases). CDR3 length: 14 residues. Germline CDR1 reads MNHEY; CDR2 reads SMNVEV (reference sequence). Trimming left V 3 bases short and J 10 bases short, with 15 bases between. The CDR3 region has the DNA TGTGCCAGCAGTTTCCGGAGGGGCGAGGGAAAACTGTTTTTT. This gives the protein CASSFRRGEGKLFF.

Here the CDR3 DNA reads TGTGCCAGCAGCTCTACGGCGGGCCACCCCCCGGATACGCAGTATTTT. This sequence encodes CASSSTAGHPPDTQYF. The rearrangement uses TRBV5-4 and TRBJ2-3; TRBD2 is a possible D gene (5 bases). This CDR3 comprises 16 residues. Germline CDR1 SGHNT, CDR2 YYREEE (reference sequence). Deletions cut 3 bases from V and 6 bases from J, with 20 bases between.

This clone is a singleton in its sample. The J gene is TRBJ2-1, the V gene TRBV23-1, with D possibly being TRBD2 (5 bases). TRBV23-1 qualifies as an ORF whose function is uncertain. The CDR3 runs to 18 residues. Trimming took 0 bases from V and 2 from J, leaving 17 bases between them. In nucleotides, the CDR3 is TGCGCCAGCAGTCAATCGAGGACTGGGTCCGGGCCCTACAATGAGCAGTTCTTC. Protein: CASSQSRTGSGPYNEQFF.

The CDR3 loop reads CASSLARFGRGLDYGYTF. For the CDR3, the DNA is TGTGCCAGCAGCTTGGCTCGTTTTGGCAGGGGTTTAGACTATGGCTACACCTTC. V usage is TRBV5-6 and J usage is TRBJ1-2; a weak D match, TRBD1 (6 bases). The germline V and J ends were trimmed by 0 bases and 3 bases, with 21 bases remaining between them. The CDR3 extends over 18 amino acids. In germline, CDR1 is SGHDT, CDR2 YYEEEE.

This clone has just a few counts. This CDR3 reads CASSPTAGVAKNIQYF. CDR3 nucleotides: TGTGCCAGTAGTCCTACAGCGGGAGTGGCCAAAAACATTCAGTACTTC. The rearrangement joins TRBV19 to TRBJ2-4, with 8 bases fitting TRBD2. V lost 5 bases, J lost 1 base, and 7 bases stayed unmatched. Germline lookup yields CDR1 LNHDA and CDR2 SQIVND (reference sequence). The length of the CDR3 is 16 residues.

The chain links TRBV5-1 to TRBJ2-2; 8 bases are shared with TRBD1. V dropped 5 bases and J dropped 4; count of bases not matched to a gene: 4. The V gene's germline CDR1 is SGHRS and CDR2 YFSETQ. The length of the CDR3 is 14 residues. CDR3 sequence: CASRTGAVTGELFF. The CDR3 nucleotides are TGCGCCAGCAGGACAGGGGCTGTCACCGGGGAGCTGTTTTTT.

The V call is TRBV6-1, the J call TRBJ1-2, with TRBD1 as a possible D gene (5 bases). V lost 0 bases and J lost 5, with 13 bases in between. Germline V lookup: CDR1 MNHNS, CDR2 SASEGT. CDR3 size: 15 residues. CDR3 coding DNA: TGTGCCAGCAGTGAAGCCCCAGGGCTGTCATATGGCTACACCTTC. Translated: CASSEAPGLSYGYTF.

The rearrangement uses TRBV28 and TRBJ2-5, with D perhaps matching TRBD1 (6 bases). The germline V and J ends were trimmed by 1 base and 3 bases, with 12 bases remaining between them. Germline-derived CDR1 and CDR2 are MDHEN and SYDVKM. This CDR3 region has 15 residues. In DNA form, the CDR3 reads TGTGCCAGCAGTTTATACCAGGGGAAAGAAGAGACCCAGTACTTC. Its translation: CASSLYQGKEETQYF.

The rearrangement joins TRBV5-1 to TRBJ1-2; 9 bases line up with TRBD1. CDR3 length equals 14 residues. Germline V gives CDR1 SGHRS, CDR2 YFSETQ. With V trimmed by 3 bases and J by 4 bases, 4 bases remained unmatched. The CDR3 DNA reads TGCGCCAGCAGCTCGGGACAGGGCAGCTATGGCTACACCTTC. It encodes CASSSGQGSYGYTF.

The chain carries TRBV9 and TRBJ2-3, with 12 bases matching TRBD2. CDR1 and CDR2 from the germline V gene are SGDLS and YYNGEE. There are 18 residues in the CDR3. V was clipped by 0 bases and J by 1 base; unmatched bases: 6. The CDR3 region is CASSVASSGRAGTDTQYF. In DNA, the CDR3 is TGTGCCAGCAGCGTAGCATCTAGCGGGAGGGCCGGCACAGATACGCAGTATTTT.

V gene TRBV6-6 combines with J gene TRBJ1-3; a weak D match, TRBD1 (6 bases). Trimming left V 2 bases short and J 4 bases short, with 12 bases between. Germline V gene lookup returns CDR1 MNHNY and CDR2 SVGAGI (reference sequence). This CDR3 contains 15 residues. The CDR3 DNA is TGTGCCAGCAGTTACGCAGGGGACGGAGGAAACACCATATATTTT. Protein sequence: CASSYAGDGGNTIYF.

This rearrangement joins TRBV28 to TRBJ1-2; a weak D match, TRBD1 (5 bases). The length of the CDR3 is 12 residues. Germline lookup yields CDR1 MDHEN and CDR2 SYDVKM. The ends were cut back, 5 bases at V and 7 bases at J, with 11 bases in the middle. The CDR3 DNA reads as TGTGCCAGCAGTACCCTCCAGGGTGGCTACACCTTC. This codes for CASSTLQGGYTF.

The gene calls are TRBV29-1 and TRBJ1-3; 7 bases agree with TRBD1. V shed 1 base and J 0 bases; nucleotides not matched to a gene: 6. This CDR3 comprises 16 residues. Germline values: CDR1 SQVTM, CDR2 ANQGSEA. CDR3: CSVEGRQGPSGNTIYF. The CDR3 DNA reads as TGCAGCGTTGAAGGTCGACAGGGCCCCTCTGGAAACACCATATATTTT.

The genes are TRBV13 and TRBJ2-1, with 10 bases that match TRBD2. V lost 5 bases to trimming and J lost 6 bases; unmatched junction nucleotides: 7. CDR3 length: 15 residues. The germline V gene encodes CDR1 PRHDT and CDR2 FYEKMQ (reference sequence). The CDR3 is CASSQSSGRANEQFF. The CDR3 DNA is TGTGCCAGCAGCCAGAGCAGCGGGAGGGCCAATGAGCAGTTCTTC.

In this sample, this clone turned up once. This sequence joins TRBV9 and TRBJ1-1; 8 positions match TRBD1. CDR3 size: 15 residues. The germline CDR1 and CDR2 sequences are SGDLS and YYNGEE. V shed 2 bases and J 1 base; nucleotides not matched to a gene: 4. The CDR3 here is CASSVLGTGNTEAFF. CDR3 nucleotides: TGTGCCAGCAGCGTTTTGGGGACAGGGAACACTGAAGCTTTCTTT.

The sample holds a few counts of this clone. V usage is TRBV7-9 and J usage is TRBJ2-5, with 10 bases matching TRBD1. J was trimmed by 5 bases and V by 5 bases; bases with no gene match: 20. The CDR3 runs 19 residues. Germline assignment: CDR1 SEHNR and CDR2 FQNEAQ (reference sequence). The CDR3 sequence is CASSRFDRGRNEKGETQYF. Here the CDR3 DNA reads TGTGCCAGCAGCCGATTCGACAGGGGGCGGAATGAGAAGGGGGAGACCCAGTACTTC.